This TCR beta chain was recovered during a study of blood T cell repertoires in COVID-19. Study-level background: Sources were T cells, B-cell-depleted T cells, or PBMCs; the material itself was cDNA or gDNA.

The length of the CDR3 is 14 residues. CDR1 LNHDA and CDR2 SQIVND come from the germline V gene (reference sequence). V was trimmed by 6 bases and J by 3 bases, leaving 14 bases between them. Method: immunoSEQ multiplex PCR; TCRdb's copy keeps in-frame clones and lacks some. Here the sample spans under 150,000 clones, approximately 90% being singletons. This sequence joins TRBV19 and TRBJ1-1, with D perhaps matching TRBD1 (6 bases). This sequence originates from a man aged 70-80 years with active COVID-19. Sequencing used peripheral blood. CDR3 residues: CASSTSGADTEAFF. The CDR3 DNA follows: TGTGCCAGTAGCACCTCAGGGGCGGACACTGAAGCTTTCTTT.